The 25 T cell receptor beta chains presented below share a single source sample, sequenced in a study of T-cell reconstitution after alpha-beta-depleted transplantation in children. Unique molecular identifiers were built into the TCRbeta library. TCRdb called the PCR reads again in MiXCR, with one record for every CDR3 protein. This sample yields about 150,000 distinct CDR3 sequences, of which approximately 10% are seen a single time; approximately 13% belongs to the top ten. The source was PBMCs, collected before TCRalphabeta/CD19-depleted stem cell transplant. These receptors originate from a boy aged 2 to 10 with acute myeloid leukemia, due to receive a stem cell transplant.

This clonotype was found many times. This chain links TRBV7-9 with TRBJ2-2; D not resolved. CDR3 length equals 13 residues. Trimming left V 4 bases short and J 9 bases short, with 12 bases between. The V gene's germline CDR1 is SEHNR and CDR2 FQNEAQ (reference sequence). As DNA, the CDR3 is TGTGCCAGCAGCTCGAGAGCAGGCCGGGAGCTGTTTTTT. Translation: CASSSRAGRELFF.

In this sample, this clonotype turned up many times. The chain carries TRBV5-1 and TRBJ2-3; 8 nucleotides align to TRBD2. Unmatched junction bases numbered 5, after V lost 4 bases and J lost 4 bases. Germline V gives CDR1 SGHRS, CDR2 YFSETQ. The CDR3 contains 14 residues. The CDR3 is CASSLSGGADTQYF. CDR3 nucleotide sequence: TGCGCCAGCAGCCTAAGCGGGGGCGCAGATACGCAGTATTTT.

In this sample, this clonotype turned up many times. This chain joins TRBV5-6 and TRBJ2-1; 9 nucleotides agree with TRBD1. The V segment lost 5 bases and the J segment 8 bases; nucleotides outside the gene matches: 11. The CDR3 spans 15 residues. Germline V gene data show CDR1 as SGHDT and CDR2 as YYEEEE. The CDR3 bases are TGTGCCAGCAGTCTACCGGGACAGGGATTGGATGAGCAGTTCTTC. It specifies CASSLPGQGLDEQFF.

This clonotype showed up many times. The J gene is TRBJ1-1, the V gene TRBV10-3, with 8 bases lining up with TRBD1. This CDR3 has 13 residues. With V trimmed by 10 bases and J by 3 bases, 7 bases remained unmatched. Germline CDR1 is ENHRY and CDR2 is SYGVKD. The CDR3 region is CASSTGEHTEAFF. Here the CDR3 DNA reads TGTGCCAGCTCGACAGGGGAACACACTGAAGCTTTCTTT.

Many counts were recorded for this clonotype. This chain uses TRBV7-2 with TRBJ2-7; TRBD2 agrees at 9 bases. Germline V CDR1 and CDR2: SGHTA, FQGNSA. The CDR3 runs to 17 residues. With 0 bases clipped from V and 5 bases from J, the junction kept 11 bases outside the gene matches. DNA for the CDR3: TGTGCCAGCAGCTTAGCTGGCGCGATAGCGGGAGACCACGAGCAGTACTTC. This codes for CASSLAGAIAGDHEQYF.

This clonotype was detected many times. V and J are TRBV5-1 and TRBJ1-1; unclear D gene. V was clipped by 0 bases and J by 3 bases, with 15 bases between them. CDR1 is SGHRS, CDR2 YFSETQ, per germline. The CDR3 has 16 amino acids. CDR3 DNA: TGCGCCAGCAGCTTGGCCGGGAGGTGGGGTGACACTGAAGCTTTCTTT. Translated: CASSLAGRWGDTEAFF. Full variable domain (missing parts from reference TRBV5-1 and TRBJ1-1): KAGVTQTPRYLIKTRGQQVTLSCSPISGHRSVSWYQQTPGQGLQFLFEYFSETQRNKGNFPGRFSGRQFSNSRSEMNVSTLELGDSALYLCASSLAGRWGDTEAFFGQGTRLTVV.

Ten or more counts support this clonotype. This chain uses TRBV12-3 or TRBV12-4 with TRBJ2-1; possibly TRBD1 for D (5 bases). CDR3 length: 13 amino acids. Trimming took 3 bases from V and 9 from J, leaving 12 bases between them. The CDR3 spells CASSFGRTFEQFF. CDR3 sequence (DNA): TGTGCCAGCAGTTTCGGCAGGACATTTGAGCAGTTCTTC.

At least ten counts were recorded for this clonotype. J is TRBJ1-5 and V is TRBV19; D perhaps matches TRBD1 (5 bases). Germline assignment: CDR1 LNHDA and CDR2 SQIVND (reference sequence). The CDR3 covers 16 residues. Trimming removed 4 bases at V and 2 bases at J, with 15 bases between. The CDR3 DNA reads as TGTGCCAGTAGTAGATTGACAGACCCGGGCAATCAGCCCCAGCATTTT. This translates into CASSRLTDPGNQPQHF.

In its sample, this clonotype was seen many times. This chain links TRBV7-3 with TRBJ2-3, with 16 bases fitting TRBD2. This CDR3 contains 16 residues. V shed 5 bases and J 11 bases; nucleotides not matched to a gene: 10. Germline V CDR1 and CDR2: SGHTA, FQGTGA. This chain's CDR3 is CASSPSGTSGGGMQYF. CDR3 bases: TGTGCCAGCAGCCCATCCGGGACTAGCGGGGGGGGCATGCAGTATTTT.

The sample holds a few counts of this clonotype. The chain links TRBV28 to TRBJ2-4; D is possibly TRBD1 (6 bases). The CDR3 totals 15 residues. V was pared by 6 bases and J by 0 bases, with 12 bases between. Germline V CDR1 and CDR2: MDHEN, SYDVKM. The CDR3 bases are TGTGCCAGCAGCGCGCGACAGGTAGCCAAAAACATTCAGTACTTC. Amino acid sequence: CASSARQVAKNIQYF.

This clonotype was observed at least ten times. The chain has TRBV5-4 and TRBJ2-2, with a weak D call TRBD1 (6 bases). Between the trimmed V and J ends, which lost 3 bases and 3 bases, there was a span of 21 bases. Germline CDR1 is SGHNT and CDR2 is YYREEE (reference sequence). This CDR3 comprises 18 residues. This CDR3 is CASSSGDTDGPDTGELFF. As DNA, the CDR3 is TGTGCCAGCAGCTCTGGGGACACCGACGGGCCGGACACCGGGGAGCTGTTTTTT.

A remark on this clonotype: Given a much more abundant clone one base away, this may be a read error. In this CDR3 the conserved last residue, phenylalanine or tryptophan, is missing, so a read error is likely. The V call is TRBV5-5, the J call TRBJ2-5; D uncertain. V shed 0 bases and J shed 5 bases, with 14 bases lying between them. The CDR3 totals 15 residues. Germline loops: CDR1 SGHKS, CDR2 YYEKEE (reference sequence). This chain's CDR3 is CASSLDLGVGETQYS. The DNA of the CDR3 is TGTGCCAGCAGCTTGGACTTAGGAGTGGGGGAGACCCAGTACTCC.

This clonotype was counted ten times or more. V usage is TRBV6-2 or TRBV6-3 and J usage is TRBJ1-2, with unresolved D. The CDR3 covers 17 residues. Per germline, CDR1 MNHEY and CDR2 SVGEGT. Trimming stripped 6 bases from V and 2 bases from J, with 22 bases between. CDR3 coding DNA: TGTGCCAGCAGCTACGCGAGACCGCTGCTAGTAAACTATGGCTACACCTTC. It codes for CASSYARPLLVNYGYTF.

This clonotype has a count of ten or more. V is TRBV29-1 and J is TRBJ2-1; TRBD1 is a possible D gene (5 bases). The germline gives CDR1 SQVTM, CDR2 ANQGSEA. This CDR3 region has 15 residues. V shed 1 base and J shed 2 bases, with 12 bases lying between them. The chain's CDR3 is CSVEGGGKPYNEQFF. Written as DNA, the CDR3 is TGCAGCGTTGAAGGGGGCGGAAAACCCTACAATGAGCAGTTCTTC.

This clonotype has at least ten counts. The chain combines TRBV29-1 with TRBJ1-3, with D uncertain. Germline lookup yields CDR1 SQVTM and CDR2 ANQGSEA. The germline V and J ends were trimmed by 4 bases and 2 bases, with 12 bases remaining between them. The CDR3 loop spans 14 amino acids. The CDR3 DNA sequence: TGCAGCGTTGTAACGCAGCCTCCTGGAAACACCATATATTTT. As protein: CSVVTQPPGNTIYF.

The chain recombines TRBV10-3 with TRBJ2-1; 8 bases fit TRBD1. This CDR3 comprises 19 residues. Losses at the gene ends were 8 bases for V and 5 bases for J; bases not matched to a gene: 23. Germline values: CDR1 ENHRY, CDR2 SYGVKD. As DNA, the CDR3 is TGTGCCATCTGCCCCCCGAACCGGGACAGGCATGAGGCTAACAATGAGCAGTTCTTC. Protein: CAICPPNRDRHEANNEQFF.

This clonotype was seen at least ten times. This chain links TRBV6-5 with TRBJ1-1; a possible D gene is TRBD1 (6 bases). V gave up 6 bases and J gave up 4 bases, with 15 bases separating them. This CDR3 has 14 amino acids. In germline, CDR1 is MNHEY, CDR2 SVGAGI. CDR3 in amino acids: CASRAGGAGTEAFF. The CDR3 bases are TGTGCCAGCAGAGCTGGGGGGGCAGGCACTGAAGCTTTCTTT.

About this clonotype: This clone may be a read error of a much larger clone one base away. V is TRBV2 and J is TRBJ1-5; no firm D call. The CDR3 has 18 residues. Germline V gene sequence: CDR1 SNHLY, CDR2 FYNNEI. The CDR3 loop reads CTSSLGRRTLDSNQPQHF. CDR3 nucleotide sequence: TGTACCAGCAGTTTAGGCCGGCGAACCCTTGATAGCAATCAGCCCCAGCATTTT.

This clonotype was seen many times. The V and J genes are TRBV12-3 or TRBV12-4 and TRBJ2-3; a possible D gene is TRBD1 (6 bases). The V and J ends lost 2 bases and 0 bases respectively, with 9 bases between them. The CDR3 consists of 15 residues. CDR3 amino acids: CASSLRTVSTDTQYF. The CDR3 nucleotides are TGTGCCAGCAGTTTAAGGACAGTTAGCACAGATACGCAGTATTTT.

There are a few counts of this clonotype. An end of the junction differs from the germline gene, which may be a read error. The chain is built from TRBV12-3 or TRBV12-4 and TRBJ2-7, with D perhaps being TRBD1 or TRBD2 (5 bases each). CDR3 length: 18 residues. The CDR3 region is CASCLEGPGQWGSYEQYF. CDR3 sequence (DNA): TGTGCCAGCTGTTTAGAGGGCCCCGGACAATGGGGCTCCTACGAGCAGTACTTC.

The chain joins TRBV30 to TRBJ1-2; no clear D. The V end was cut by 8 bases, the J end by 8 bases, with 24 bases between. The CDR3 runs to 14 residues. Germline lookup yields CDR1 GTSNPN and CDR2 SVGIG (reference sequence). In DNA form, the CDR3 reads TGTGCCGGCCGTTTTTGGGGTCCGACGGAGGGCTACACCTTC. Residues: CAGRFWGPTEGYTF.

This clonotype was detected many times. The chain links TRBV10-3 to TRBJ2-1, with 8 bases matching TRBD2. The CDR3 is 15 residues long. CDR1 is ENHRY and CDR2 is SYGVKD in the germline V gene. V trimming: 8 bases; J trimming: 4 bases; junction bases outside the gene matches: 10. The CDR3 DNA is TGTGCCATCGGGGCCGGGAGGGCCCCTTACAATGAGCAGTTCTTC. Amino acids: CAIGAGRAPYNEQFF.

Concerning this clonotype itself: Being one base from a much bigger clone, this may be a read error. V gene TRBV20-1 combines with J gene TRBJ1-2; no clear D. The CDR3 extends over 12 amino acids. Germline V gives CDR1 DFQATT, CDR2 SNEGSKA (reference sequence). CDR3 sequence reads: CSVVGRNYGYPF. The CDR3 region has the DNA TGCAGTGTGGTCGGACGGAACTATGGCTACCCCTTC.

The J gene is TRBJ1-5, the V gene TRBV10-2; D remains unclear. Trimming took off 4 bases at V and 3 bases at J, with 13 bases between the two ends. Germline-derived CDR1 and CDR2 are WSHSY and SAAADI. The CDR3 spans 15 residues. This CDR3 is CASSGPGAYNQPQHF. CDR3 DNA: TGCGCCAGCAGTGGGCCTGGCGCGTACAATCAGCCCCAGCATTTT.

On this clonotype: A single base separates this from a much larger clone, so it may be a read error. This CDR3 is missing its conserved last phenylalanine or tryptophan, likely due to a read error. This rearrangement joins TRBV15 to TRBJ1-6, with D uncertain. Germline CDR1 reads LNHNV; CDR2 reads YYDKDF (reference sequence). The germline V and J ends were trimmed by 0 bases and 15 bases, with 12 bases remaining between them. This CDR3 is built from 13 residues. The CDR3 spells CATSRDQIEILHL. DNA of the CDR3: TGTGCCACCAGCAGAGATCAAATAGAAATCCTCCACTTA.